This T cell receptor beta chain was recovered during a study of shared clonotypes between healthy human individuals (dated by TCRdb to the early 2020s). Regarding the complete study: A few men and two women, aged 18 to 49 years, made up the cohort. Per donor, three plates each were used for CD4 naive and CD4 memory, two for CD8 naive, and one for CD8 memory. The study deeply sequenced blood TCR repertoires of about 5 healthy adults to estimate repertoire size and the extent of clonotype sharing between individuals. To increase sequencing depth and limit assay-specific biases, TCR repertoire library preparation and sequencing were carried out by different laboratories using diverse techniques. Per donor, leukapheresis produced somewhere between about 0.94 and 9.5 billion PBMCs.

For the CD8 naive samples, CD45RO-negative cells were positively selected for CCR7, yielding a CD45RA+CCR7+ population from which TemRA cells were excluded. Healthy HIV-negative adults with no recently reported acute infections or vaccinations were included as donors. Every donor was a Caucasian adult residing in Nashville, Tennessee, USA. Blood was obtained by leukapheresis, after which PBMCs were separated by Ficoll-Histopaque density gradient centrifugation and cryopreserved in liquid nitrogen vapor phase. Analytical flow cytometry was used to check the purity and quantity of every magnetically sorted T cell population. Genomic DNA was isolated from every sorted fraction and measured by UV absorbance on a Nanodrop 2000c. A word on this clone: Its antigen remains unidentified. No much larger clonotype is one base removed from it; base qualities were not supplied.

Paper-wide results and their limitations: Larger estimated clonotype richness was generally found for naive subsets than for memory subsets. Because the study included only a small number of donors, the genetic and exposure-history diversity represented was limited. Based on pairwise subsampling, the degree of clonotype sharing among donors was expected to be affected by sequencing depth. Compared with non-shared clonotypes, the clonotypes found in all four sorted-subset donors had higher generation probabilities. Incomplete sequencing was indicated by rarefaction of sorted-subset datasets, despite the large sequencing depth. Sampling was restricted to blood, and TCR repertoires in tissue are likely to differ from TCR repertoires in blood. Across a few donors, 4.5% to 6.5% of naive CD4, roughly 3.5% of naive CD8, about 2% of memory CD4, and approximately 0.4% of memory CD8 clonotypes were shared.

TCR CDR3 regions were amplified from genomic DNA by multiplex PCR using the deep immunoSEQ assay. Genomic DNA extracted from each cell subset was distributed evenly over all wells of several immunoSEQ 96-well plates, and each plate served as one replicate. Each replicate PCR for sorted subsets received 150 to 250 ng genomic DNA, equal to roughly 30,000 T cell genomes. Purified libraries were measured with a Qubit 3.0 fluorometer, size-checked on a Bioanalyzer 2100, and measured again with the KAPA Library Quantification kit. A separate single-read 150-cycle Illumina NextSeq 550 flow cell was used to sequence each immunoSEQ 96-well plate. In the source study's methods: Because the immunoSEQ output held only junctional sequences and lacked quality scores, the filtering could not match the filtering applied to full-length reads. Sequences were annotated with PyIR, a Python wrapper for IgBLAST v1.9, using IMGT germline references to assign V/J genes and CDR3. Reads were removed for weak V/J assignments (E-value above 1e-6), missing CDR3, stop codons, out-of-frame junctions, or ambiguous translated residues. V3J clonotypes were defined by identical inferred V gene, J gene, and CDR3 amino acid sequence. To compute the percentage overlap between repertoires, the number of shared unique clonotypes was divided by the size of the smaller repertoire. RTK rarefaction, the Chao1 estimator, and Recon v2.1 estimates of unobserved clonotypes were used to assess repertoire richness. Generation probabilities were computed with OLGA for all TCRbeta clonotypes obtained by the gDNA method from a few donors. TCRdb took this table from immuneACCESS and kept in-frame rearrangements with V and J called. Such tables lack part of the clones; where checked against another copy, unresolved V genes explain under half of the gap, and the rest is unexplained. V, J and clone size are those of that table, while D and trimming were read from the DNA. In all, the sample holds 2 million to 2.5 million clones, and approximately 94% of those were seen once. The ten largest clones take up 0.85% to 1.3% of the sample.

V drops 4 bases and J drops 7 bases, leaving 23 bases in between. The germline V gene provides CDR1 MDHEN and CDR2 SYDVKM. Taken from cysteine to phenylalanine, the CDR3 has 16 residues. Only the CDR3 region is kept as DNA, spanning 48 bases read in frame from base 1. The chain was built from TRBV28 and TRBJ2-7; TRBD1 is perhaps the D gene, given 6 matching bases. Sequences were obtained from naive CD8+ T cells sorted from blood. Sample cell subset or site, as interpreted from the label and publication: CD45RA+CCR7+. The sequence came from a young man in good health. The CDR3 protein sequence reads: CASSSEAHRVSDEQYF. DNA sequence: TGTGCCAGCAGTTCCGAAGCCCACAGGGTGTCGGATGAGCAGTACTTC.